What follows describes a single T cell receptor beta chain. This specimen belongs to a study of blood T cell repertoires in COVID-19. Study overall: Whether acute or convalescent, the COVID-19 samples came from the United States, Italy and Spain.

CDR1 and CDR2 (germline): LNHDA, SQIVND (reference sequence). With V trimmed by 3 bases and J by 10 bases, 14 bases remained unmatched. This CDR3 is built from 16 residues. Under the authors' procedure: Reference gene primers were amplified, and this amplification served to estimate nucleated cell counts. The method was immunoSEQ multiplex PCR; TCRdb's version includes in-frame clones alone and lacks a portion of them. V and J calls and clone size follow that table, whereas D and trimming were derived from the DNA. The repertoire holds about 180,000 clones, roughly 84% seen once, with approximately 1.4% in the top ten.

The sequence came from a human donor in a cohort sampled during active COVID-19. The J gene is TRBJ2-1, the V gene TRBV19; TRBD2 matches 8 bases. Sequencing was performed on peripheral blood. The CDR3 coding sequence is TGTGCCAGTAGTATGGCGGCGAGCGGGGGCCCGTCGGAGCAGTTCTTC. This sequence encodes CASSMAASGGPSEQFF.